This T cell receptor beta chain was captured by sequencing in a study of vaccination and CD4 T cells after COVID-19. Worth noting for this clonotype: Antigen: not known.

Germline V gene lookup returns CDR1 DFQATT and CDR2 SNEGSKA (reference sequence). The CDR3 consists of 13 residues. V lost 6 bases and J 4 bases, leaving 13 bases between the germline ends. Described treatment: approximately nine-day PBMC culture with coronavirus spike peptide pools or control peptides (ViraFEST assay). CD4+ T cells of the unexposed donor were collected before the COVID-19 pandemic (2011-2018). Via ViraFEST, peptide pools expanded antigen-specific T cells before TCR sequencing. Once obtained from cultured CD4+ T cells, the DNA was sequenced using the Oncomine TCR Beta short-read assay. TCRdb called the PCR reads again in MiXCR, with one record for every CDR3 protein. Here the sample spans approximately 7,300 distinct CDR3 sequences, roughly a third being singletons.

This TCR came from a human donor in good health. The chain has TRBV20-1 and TRBJ1-3; TRBD1 is a possible D gene (5 bases). Sequencing was performed on CD4+ T cells from blood, cultured in vitro. The CDR3 loop is CSARPGYGNTIYF. In nucleotides, the CDR3 is TGCAGTGCCCGCCCAGGGTACGGAAACACCATATATTTT.